Shown below are 14 T cell receptor beta chains from a single sample sequenced in a study of cytomegalovirus exposure and HLA in healthy donors. PCR was performed using 60 Vbeta and 13 Jbeta primers. Method: immunoSEQ multiplex PCR; TCRdb's copy keeps in-frame clones and lacks some. Of over 75,000 clones listed, about 81% are singletons. What was sequenced was PBMCs. The source of these receptors is a woman between 50 and 59 years old in good health and CMV-seronegative.

The V gene is TRBV7-3, the J gene TRBJ2-6; 9 bases agree with TRBD1. Germline values: CDR1 SGHTA, CDR2 FQGTGA. This CDR3 is built from 16 residues. V lost 5 bases, J lost 1 base, and 3 bases stayed unmatched. The CDR3 region has the DNA TGTGCCAGCAGCCCGGGACAGGGATCTGGGGCCAACGTCCTGACTTTC. Its protein product is CASSPGQGSGANVLTF.

This sequence joins TRBV28 and TRBJ2-7; 9 bases map to TRBD1. With 3 bases clipped from V and 2 bases from J, the junction kept 11 bases outside the gene matches. This CDR3 spans 17 amino acids. Germline CDR1 reads MDHEN; CDR2 reads SYDVKM. The CDR3 region has the DNA TGTGCCAGCAGTTTGGCTACAGGGGGCGAGAGACCCTACGAGCAGTACTTC. Protein product: CASSLATGGERPYEQYF.

CDR3 sequence reads: CASSSGLGAKNIQYF. In DNA form, the CDR3 reads TGCGCCAGCAGCTCAGGGCTCGGCGCCAAAAACATTCAGTACTTC. The gene calls are TRBV4-1 and TRBJ2-4; maybe TRBD1 (5 bases). Germline loops: CDR1 MGHRA, CDR2 YSYEKL. The CDR3 consists of 15 residues. Trimming left V 5 bases short and J 1 base short, with 12 bases between.

V is TRBV18 and J is TRBJ2-5, with D perhaps matching TRBD2 (5 bases). The CDR3 covers 16 residues. Trimming removed 0 bases at V and 5 bases at J, with 16 bases between. CDR1 is KGHSH and CDR2 is LQKENI in the germline V gene. The CDR3 nucleotides are TGTGCCAGCTCACCACCGGGGAGCCTCACGCGGGAGACCCAGTACTTC. Residues: CASSPPGSLTRETQYF.

The rearrangement joins TRBV7-9 to TRBJ2-3, with 10 bases fitting TRBD2. J was trimmed by 7 bases and V by 5 bases; bases with no gene match: 18. The CDR3 has 18 amino acids. CDR1 is SEHNR, CDR2 FQNEAQ, per germline (reference sequence). Written as DNA, the CDR3 is TGTGCCAGCAGCCCACCCGGCCGGCAGCGGGGGGGCGGGAATACGCAGTATTTT. This translates into CASSPPGRQRGGGNTQYF.

Turning to this clone: The junction and the germline gene differ at one end; a read error may be behind it. The rearrangement uses TRBV7-2 and TRBJ2-1; TRBD2 matches 10 bases. The CDR3 extends over 13 amino acids. Germline values: CDR1 SGHTA, CDR2 FQGNSA. This chain's CDR3 is CASSTSGDIEQFF. CDR3 coding DNA: TGTGCCAGCAGCACTAGCGGGGACATTGAGCAATTCTTC.

The chain carries TRBV15 and TRBJ2-1; possible D gene TRBD2, 6 bases. CDR1 and CDR2 (germline): LNHNV, YYDKDF (reference sequence). The V and J ends lost 0 bases and 7 bases respectively, with 16 bases between them. The CDR3 length is 16 residues. The CDR3 is CATSRDLSGSKNEQFF. CDR3 coding DNA: TGTGCCACCAGCAGAGACTTATCCGGGAGTAAGAATGAGCAGTTCTTC.

The chain combines TRBV2 with TRBJ1-3, with 9 bases lining up with TRBD1. The CDR3 contains 15 residues. The junction had 6 bases not matched to a gene; V was cut back by 6 bases and J by 3 bases. CDR1 and CDR2 from the germline V gene are SNHLY and FYNNEI. DNA for the CDR3: TGTGCCAGCAGCCCACAGGGGGCGAGTGGAAACACCATATATTTT. The encoded protein is CASSPQGASGNTIYF.

The chain employs TRBV7-2 and TRBJ2-2; D may be TRBD2 (6 bases). The CDR3 covers 15 residues. CDR1 is SGHTA, CDR2 FQGNSA, per germline. Trimming pared 0 bases from V and 1 base from J, leaving 6 bases between. The CDR3, as DNA: TGTGCCAGCAGCTTAGCTAGCGGGAACACCGGGGAGCTGTTTTTT. Amino acid sequence: CASSLASGNTGELFF.

The chain has TRBV28 and TRBJ1-1; D is perhaps TRBD1 (5 bases). Germline V gene lookup returns CDR1 MDHEN and CDR2 SYDVKM. The CDR3 length is 14 residues. V was trimmed by 2 bases and J by 2 bases, leaving 9 bases between them. The CDR3 reads CASSLTGGNTEAFF. CDR3 bases: TGTGCCAGCAGTTTAACCGGGGGAAACACTGAAGCTTTCTTT.

Only a few counts were recorded for this clone. This sequence joins TRBV19 and TRBJ2-3; D is unclear. The V end lost 0 bases, the J end lost 1 base, and 8 bases lay between the germline ends. The CDR3 length is 15 residues. Per the germline V gene, CDR1 is LNHDA and CDR2 is SQIVND (reference sequence). The CDR3 reads CASSIELSGTDTQYF. DNA for the CDR3: TGTGCCAGTAGTATAGAACTTAGTGGCACAGATACGCAGTATTTT.

The chain combines TRBV28 with TRBJ2-6; TRBD2 agrees at 10 bases. The junction had 9 bases not matched to a gene; V was cut back by 4 bases and J by 0 bases. This CDR3 comprises 19 residues. Germline V gene lookup returns CDR1 MDHEN and CDR2 SYDVKM. CDR3 region: CASSSPGTSVPSGANVLTF. The CDR3 nucleotides read TGTGCCAGCAGTTCTCCCGGGACTAGCGTGCCCTCTGGGGCCAACGTCCTGACTTTC.

This sequence joins TRBV5-1 and TRBJ1-6; D call uncertain. The CDR3 has 14 residues. Trimming shortened V by 0 bases and J by 9 bases, and 10 bases separated the two germline ends. Germline V CDR1 and CDR2: SGHRS, YFSETQ. CDR3 sequence (DNA): TGCGCCAGCAGCTTGGGGTCCGAGGGTTCACCCCTCCACTTT. Its protein product is CASSLGSEGSPLHF.

The chain joins TRBV2 to TRBJ2-1; 8 nucleotides match TRBD1. The V gene's germline CDR1 is SNHLY and CDR2 FYNNEI. After removal of 3 bases from V and 4 bases from J, the junction contained 5 bases not matched to a gene. The CDR3 covers 15 residues. This CDR3 reads CASSDPGGGYNEQFF. The CDR3 DNA follows: TGTGCCAGCAGTGACCCAGGGGGCGGTTACAATGAGCAGTTCTTC.